These 6 T cell receptor beta chains were sequenced from one sample in a study of cytomegalovirus exposure and HLA in healthy donors. It was with 60 Vbeta and 13 Jbeta primers that the PCR ran. Measured with immunoSEQ multiplex PCR; TCRdb has only the in-frame clones, and not every one. The sample holds about 210,000 clones, around 80% seen once. The sequencing sample was made of PBMCs. The source of these receptors is a boy aged 5-17 years in good health and CMV-seronegative.

This clone was recorded a few times. The chain joins TRBV5-1 to TRBJ1-2, with D possibly being TRBD1 (5 bases). Germline CDR1 SGHRS, CDR2 YFSETQ. This CDR3 is 15 amino acids long. The germline V and J ends were trimmed by 0 bases and 2 bases, with 11 bases remaining between them. The CDR3 nucleotides read TGCGCCAGCAGCTTGGGTCAGGGTGTGAACTATGGCTACACCTTC. Translation: CASSLGQGVNYGYTF.

This clone has just a few counts. The rearrangement joins TRBV7-3 to TRBJ2-7; TRBD2 agrees at 12 bases. J lost 3 bases, V lost 5 bases, and 5 bases had no gene match. CDR3 length: 15 residues. Germline V gene sequence: CDR1 SGHTA, CDR2 FQGTGA. The CDR3, as DNA: TGTGCCAGCAGCGCCCTAGCGGGGGGGAACTACGAGCAGTACTTC. Translated: CASSALAGGNYEQYF.

About this clone itself: This CDR3 is also generated by other DNA sequences in the sample. V usage is TRBV27 and J usage is TRBJ1-1; a weak D match, TRBD1 (5 bases). The V and J ends lost 5 bases and 1 base respectively, with 5 bases between them. Germline assignment: CDR1 MNHEY and CDR2 SMNVEV (reference sequence). The length of the CDR3 is 12 residues. CDR3 sequence reads: CASSTGNTEAFF. CDR3 sequence (DNA): TGTGCCAGCAGTACAGGGAACACTGAAGCTTTCTTT.

The chain joins TRBV6-5 to TRBJ2-5, with TRBD2 matching 10 bases. The J call is uncertain, as TRBJ2-7 better fits the DNA end. This CDR3 is 15 amino acids long. Germline CDR1 MNHEY, CDR2 SVGAGI. The CDR3 coding sequence is TGTGCCAGCAGTGGGACTAGCGAGAGCTCCTACGAGCAGTACTTC. Protein sequence: CASSGTSESSYEQYF.

V gene TRBV18 combines with J gene TRBJ1-2; D uncertain. Germline V lookup: CDR1 KGHSH, CDR2 LQKENI. This CDR3 contains 12 residues. V lost 5 bases to trimming and J lost 2 bases, with 6 bases between them. CDR3: CASSSGNYGYTF. CDR3 DNA: TGTGCCAGCTCATCGGGGAACTATGGCTACACCTTC.

The V call is TRBV11-2, the J call TRBJ1-2; D unclear. Germline CDR1 and CDR2: SGHAT and FQNNGV. V lost 8 bases and J 3 bases, leaving 10 bases between the germline ends. The CDR3 is 12 residues long. CDR3 amino acids: CASVADHYGYTF. CDR3 coding DNA: TGTGCCAGCGTAGCGGATCACTATGGCTACACCTTC.